This passage covers 3 T cell receptor beta chains from one sample sequenced in a study of shared clonotypes between healthy human individuals. Profiling relied on immunoSEQ multiplex PCR, and the TCRdb table lists in-frame clones only, not all of them. There are 2 million to 2.5 million clones in the sample; 93% occur only once, and around 0.4% lies in the top ten. The material sequenced was naive CD4+ T cells from PBMCs. The subset: CD45RA+ positively selected. The source of these receptors is a man in his late teens or twenties in good health. Some clones in this sample may be carry-over from other donors' samples.

This clone has just one count. V gene TRBV5-1 combines with J gene TRBJ2-1; D call uncertain. The CDR3 extends over 17 amino acids. Germline CDR1 reads SGHRS; CDR2 reads YFSETQ. V lost 0 bases and J lost 1, with 14 bases in between. In DNA, the CDR3 is TGCGCCAGCAGCTTGGACCCTACTATTAATTCCTACAATGAGCAGTTCTTC. Its translation is CASSLDPTINSYNEQFF.

This chain links TRBV19 with TRBJ2-1; D is undetermined. Trimming removed 6 bases at V and 4 bases at J, with 13 bases between. This CDR3 has 14 amino acids. Germline V gives CDR1 LNHDA, CDR2 SQIVND (reference sequence). DNA for the CDR3: TGTGCCAGTAGAAGAGGACCCTTTTACAATGAGCAGTTCTTC. This sequence encodes CASRRGPFYNEQFF. Supplemented by reference TRBV19 and TRBJ2-1, the full variable domain reads DGGITQSPKYLFRKEGQNVTLSCEQNLNHDAMYWYRQDPGQGLRLIYYSQIVNDFQKGDIAEGYSVSREKKESFPLTVTSAQKNPTAFYLCASRRGPFYNEQFFGPGTRLTVL.

Worth noting for this clone: Other nucleotide sequences from this sample produce the same CDR3. This chain connects TRBV5-1 to TRBJ2-7, with TRBD2 matching 11 bases. From germline, CDR1 is SGHRS and CDR2 YFSETQ. The CDR3 has 14 residues. V was pared by 5 bases and J by 3 bases, with 4 bases of the junction left unmatched. This CDR3 is CASSPLAGGYEQYF. In nucleotides, the CDR3 is TGCGCCAGCAGTCCCCTAGCGGGGGGCTACGAGCAGTACTTC.